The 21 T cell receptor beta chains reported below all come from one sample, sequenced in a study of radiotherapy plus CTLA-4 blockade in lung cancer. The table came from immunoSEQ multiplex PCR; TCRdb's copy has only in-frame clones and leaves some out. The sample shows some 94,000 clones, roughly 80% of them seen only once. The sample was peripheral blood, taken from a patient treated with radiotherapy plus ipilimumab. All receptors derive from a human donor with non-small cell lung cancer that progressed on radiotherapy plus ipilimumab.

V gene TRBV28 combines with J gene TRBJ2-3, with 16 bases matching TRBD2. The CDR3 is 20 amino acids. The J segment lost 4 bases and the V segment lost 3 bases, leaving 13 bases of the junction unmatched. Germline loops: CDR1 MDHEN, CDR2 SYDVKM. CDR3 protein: CASSFPPGTSGRAWADTQYF. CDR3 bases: TGTGCCAGCAGTTTCCCCCCCGGGACTAGCGGGAGGGCCTGGGCAGATACGCAGTATTTT. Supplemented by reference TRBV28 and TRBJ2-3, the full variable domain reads DVKVTQSSRYLVKRTGEKVFLECVQDMDHENMFWYRQDPGLGLRLIYFSYDVKMKEKGDIPEGYSVSREKKERFSLILESASTNQTSMYLCASSFPPGTSGRAWADTQYFGPGTRLTVL.

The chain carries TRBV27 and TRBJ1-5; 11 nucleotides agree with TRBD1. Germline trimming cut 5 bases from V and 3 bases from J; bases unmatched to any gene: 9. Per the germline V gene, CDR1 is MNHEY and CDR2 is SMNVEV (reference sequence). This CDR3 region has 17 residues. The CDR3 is CASSTRDRGYVNQPQHF. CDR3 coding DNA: TGTGCCAGCAGTACCCGGGACAGGGGGTATGTCAATCAGCCCCAGCATTTT.

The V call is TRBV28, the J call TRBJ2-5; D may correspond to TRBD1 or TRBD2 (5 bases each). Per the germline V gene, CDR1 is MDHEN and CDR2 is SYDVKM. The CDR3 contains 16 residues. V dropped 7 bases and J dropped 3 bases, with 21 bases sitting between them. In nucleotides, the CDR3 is TGTGCCAGCATAGGTCCATGGTCAGGGACCAAAGAGACCCAGTACTTC. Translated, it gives CASIGPWSGTKETQYF. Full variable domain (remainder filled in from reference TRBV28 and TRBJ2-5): DVKVTQSSRYLVKRTGEKVFLECVQDMDHENMFWYRQDPGLGLRLIYFSYDVKMKEKGDIPEGYSVSREKKERFSLILESASTNQTSMYLCASIGPWSGTKETQYFGPGTRLLVL.

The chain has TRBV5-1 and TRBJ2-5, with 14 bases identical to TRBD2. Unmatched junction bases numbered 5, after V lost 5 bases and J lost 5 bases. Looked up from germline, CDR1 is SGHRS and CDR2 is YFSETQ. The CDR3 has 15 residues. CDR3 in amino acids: CASRSGLAGEETQYF. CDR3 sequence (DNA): TGCGCCAGCAGGTCGGGACTAGCGGGAGAGGAGACCCAGTACTTC.

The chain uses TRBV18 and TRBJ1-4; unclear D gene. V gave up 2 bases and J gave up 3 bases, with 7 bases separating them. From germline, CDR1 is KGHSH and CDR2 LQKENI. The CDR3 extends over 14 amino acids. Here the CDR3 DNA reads TGTGCCAGCTCACCATCAGTGCCTAATGAAAAACTGTTTTTT. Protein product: CASSPSVPNEKLFF.

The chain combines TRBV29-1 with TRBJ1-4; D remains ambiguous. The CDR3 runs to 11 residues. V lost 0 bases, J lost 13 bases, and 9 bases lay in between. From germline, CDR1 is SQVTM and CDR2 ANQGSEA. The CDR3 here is CSVEELGILFF. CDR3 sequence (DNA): TGCAGCGTTGAAGAGTTAGGGATACTGTTTTTT.

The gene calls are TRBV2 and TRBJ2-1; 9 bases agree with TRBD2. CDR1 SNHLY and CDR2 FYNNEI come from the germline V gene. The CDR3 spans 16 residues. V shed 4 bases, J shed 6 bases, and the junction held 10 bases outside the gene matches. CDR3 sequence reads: CASSAHWTSVGNEQFF. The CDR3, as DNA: TGTGCCAGCAGTGCCCATTGGACTAGCGTTGGCAATGAGCAGTTCTTC.

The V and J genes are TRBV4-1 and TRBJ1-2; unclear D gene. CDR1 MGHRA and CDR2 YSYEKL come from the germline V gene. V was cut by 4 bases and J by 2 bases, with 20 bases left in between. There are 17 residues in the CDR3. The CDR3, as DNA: TGCGCCAGCAGCCCAAGAAACCAGTCCCCTGTGAACTATGGCTACACCTTC. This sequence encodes CASSPRNQSPVNYGYTF.

The CDR3 DNA reads TGTGCCAGCAGTGCCCGTAGCGGGAGGCACACAGATACGCAGTATTTT. Residues: CASSARSGRHTDTQYF. J is TRBJ2-3 and V is TRBV6-1; 10 nucleotides line up with TRBD2. The CDR3 runs 16 residues. V lost 4 bases and J lost 2; bases outside the gene matches: 6. CDR1 MNHNS and CDR2 SASEGT come from the germline V gene.

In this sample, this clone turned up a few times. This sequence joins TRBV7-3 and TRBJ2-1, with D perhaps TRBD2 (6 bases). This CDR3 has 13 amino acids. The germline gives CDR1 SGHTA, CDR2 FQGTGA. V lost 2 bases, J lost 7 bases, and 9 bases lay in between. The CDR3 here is CASSLAGKNEQFF. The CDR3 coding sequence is TGTGCCAGCAGCTTAGCGGGAAAGAATGAGCAGTTCTTC.

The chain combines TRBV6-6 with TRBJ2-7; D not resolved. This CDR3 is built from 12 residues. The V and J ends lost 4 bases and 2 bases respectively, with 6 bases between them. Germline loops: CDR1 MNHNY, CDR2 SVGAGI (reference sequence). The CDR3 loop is CASSSRAYEQYF. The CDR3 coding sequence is TGTGCCAGCAGTTCCCGGGCCTACGAGCAGTACTTC.

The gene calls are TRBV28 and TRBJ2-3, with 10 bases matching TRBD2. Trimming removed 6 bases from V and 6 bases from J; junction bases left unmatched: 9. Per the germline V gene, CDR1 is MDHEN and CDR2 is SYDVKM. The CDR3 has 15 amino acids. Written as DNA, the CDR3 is TGTGCCAGCAGGCCCACTAGCGGGATTTGGGATACGCAGTATTTT. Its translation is CASRPTSGIWDTQYF.

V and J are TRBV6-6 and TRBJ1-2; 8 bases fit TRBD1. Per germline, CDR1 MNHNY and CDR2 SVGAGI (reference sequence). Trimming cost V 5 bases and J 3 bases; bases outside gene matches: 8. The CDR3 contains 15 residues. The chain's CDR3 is CASSPTSTGDYGYTF. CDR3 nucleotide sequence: TGTGCCAGCAGTCCTACTTCGACAGGGGACTATGGCTACACCTTC.

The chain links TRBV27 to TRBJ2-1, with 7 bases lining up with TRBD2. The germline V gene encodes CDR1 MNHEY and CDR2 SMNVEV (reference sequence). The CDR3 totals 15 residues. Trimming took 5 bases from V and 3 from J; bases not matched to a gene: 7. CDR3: CASSQPSGNYNEQFF. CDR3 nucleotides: TGTGCCAGCAGTCAACCTAGCGGCAACTACAATGAGCAGTTCTTC.

The CDR3 loop reads CASSVALGGGTDTQYF. In nucleotides, the CDR3 is TGTGCCAGCAGCGTAGCTCTCGGCGGGGGCACAGATACGCAGTATTTT. The gene calls are TRBV9 and TRBJ2-3, with D possibly TRBD2 on 6 matching bases. The V gene's germline CDR1 is SGDLS and CDR2 YYNGEE. The CDR3 is 16 residues long. The V and J ends lost 0 bases and 1 base respectively, with 12 bases between them. Full variable domain (outside the CDR3, taken from reference TRBV9 and TRBJ2-3): DSGVTQTPKHLITATGQRVTLRCSPRSGDLSVYWYQQSLDQGLQFLIQYYNGEERAKGNILERFSAQQFPDLHSELNLSSLELGDSALYFCASSVALGGGTDTQYFGPGTRLTVL.

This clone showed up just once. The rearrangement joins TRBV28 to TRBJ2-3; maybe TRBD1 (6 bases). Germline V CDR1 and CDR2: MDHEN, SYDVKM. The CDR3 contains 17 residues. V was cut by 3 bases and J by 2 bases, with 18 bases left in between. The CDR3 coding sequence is TGTGCCAGCAGTTTGTTGCCAGGGGCGCTCACCACAGATACGCAGTATTTT. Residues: CASSLLPGALTTDTQYF. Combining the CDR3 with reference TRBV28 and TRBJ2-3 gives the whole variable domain DVKVTQSSRYLVKRTGEKVFLECVQDMDHENMFWYRQDPGLGLRLIYFSYDVKMKEKGDIPEGYSVSREKKERFSLILESASTNQTSMYLCASSLLPGALTTDTQYFGPGTRLTVL.

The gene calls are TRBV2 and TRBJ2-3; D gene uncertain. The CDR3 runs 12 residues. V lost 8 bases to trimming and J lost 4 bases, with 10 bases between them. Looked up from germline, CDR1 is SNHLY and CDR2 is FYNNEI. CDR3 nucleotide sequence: TGTGCCAGCTGCCAAAACCCAGATACGCAGTATTTT. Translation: CASCQNPDTQYF.

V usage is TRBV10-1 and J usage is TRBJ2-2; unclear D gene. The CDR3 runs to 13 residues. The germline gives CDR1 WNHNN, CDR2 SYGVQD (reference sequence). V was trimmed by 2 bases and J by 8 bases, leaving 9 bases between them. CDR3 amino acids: CASSEAFGGELFF. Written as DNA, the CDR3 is TGCGCCAGCAGTGAGGCCTTCGGGGGGGAGCTGTTTTTT.

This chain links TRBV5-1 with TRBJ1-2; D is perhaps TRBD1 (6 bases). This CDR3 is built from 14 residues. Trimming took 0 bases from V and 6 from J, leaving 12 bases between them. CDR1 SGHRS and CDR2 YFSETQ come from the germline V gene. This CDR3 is CASSLAGTNHGYTF. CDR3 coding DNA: TGCGCCAGCAGCTTGGCCGGGACAAACCATGGCTACACCTTC.

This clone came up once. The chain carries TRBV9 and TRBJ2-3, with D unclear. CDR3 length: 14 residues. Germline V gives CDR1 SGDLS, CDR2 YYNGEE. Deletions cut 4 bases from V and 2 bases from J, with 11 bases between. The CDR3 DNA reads TGTGCCAGCAGCCCCTCACCCCCCACAGATACGCAGTATTTT. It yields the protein CASSPSPPTDTQYF.

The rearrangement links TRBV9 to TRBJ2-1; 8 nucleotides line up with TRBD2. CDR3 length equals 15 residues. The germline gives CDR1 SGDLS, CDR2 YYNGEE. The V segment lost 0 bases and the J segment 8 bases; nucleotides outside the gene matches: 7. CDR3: CASSVEGGRIYEQFF. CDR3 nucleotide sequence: TGTGCCAGCAGCGTAGAAGGCGGGAGGATCTATGAGCAGTTCTTC.